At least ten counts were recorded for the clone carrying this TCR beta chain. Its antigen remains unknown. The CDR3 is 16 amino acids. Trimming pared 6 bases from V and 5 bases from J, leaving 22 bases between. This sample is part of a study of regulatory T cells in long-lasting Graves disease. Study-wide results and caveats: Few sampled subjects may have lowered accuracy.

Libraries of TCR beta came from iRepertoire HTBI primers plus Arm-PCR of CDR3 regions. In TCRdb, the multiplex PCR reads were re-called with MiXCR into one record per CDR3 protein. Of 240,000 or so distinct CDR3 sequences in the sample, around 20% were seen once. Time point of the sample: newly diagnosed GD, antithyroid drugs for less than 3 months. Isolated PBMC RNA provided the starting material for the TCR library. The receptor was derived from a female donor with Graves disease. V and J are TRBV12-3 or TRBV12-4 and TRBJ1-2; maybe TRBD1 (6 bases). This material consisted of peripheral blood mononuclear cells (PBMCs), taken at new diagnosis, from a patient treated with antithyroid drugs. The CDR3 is CASRPSTGTFTYGYTF. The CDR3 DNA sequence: TGTGCCAGCAGGCCCTCGACAGGAACCTTTACATATGGCTACACCTTC.